This paragraph reports one T cell receptor beta chain. Its antigen is currently unknown. Cells that were CD45RO-CCR7+CD27+CD95- constituted naive CD8+ T cells. The entry originates in a study of CXCR3-negative and CXCR3-positive naive CD8 T cells. Study results and limitations: Comparison of naive cells showed more hydrophobic TRB CDR3s in CXCR3-positive than in CXCR3-negative naive cells. Comparison of naive CXCR3-negative and CXCR3-positive cells revealed similar TRBV-TRBJ usage, while memory cells differed. PBMCs showed partially decreased CXCR3 expression after cryopreservation, and most assays used fresh PBMCs.

TRB cDNA libraries were made by UMI-labeled 5' RACE. TCRdb reprocessed the 5' RACE reads and stores each CDR3 protein as one record, lacking DNA. Its clone listing holds about 5,000 distinct CDR3 sequences. The CDR3 consists of 15 residues. Germline CDR1 MNHEY, CDR2 SVGAGI. V is TRBV6-5 and J is TRBJ1-1; with no DNA, the TCRdb D assignment of TRBD1 cannot be verified. The TCR was taken from a human donor in good health. Some clones in this sample may be carry-over from other donors' samples. The sample comprised naive CXCR3- CD8+ T cells from blood. Subset defined: CD45RO-CCR7+CD27+CD95- naive CD8+ T cells lacking CXCR3 (TNR3-). CDR3 protein: CASSTSGGQGTEAFF.